This TCR beta chain was retrieved from a study of vaccination and CD4 T cells after COVID-19. As for the study in general: Participants were given two doses of BNT162b2 or mRNA-1273 vaccine. Convalescent patients gave post-COVID blood a median approximately 94 days post-diagnosis, range 35 to 161.

Regarding treatment: roughly nine-day PBMC culture with coronavirus spike peptide pools or control peptides (ViraFEST assay). V lost 2 bases to trimming and J lost 8 bases, with 15 bases between them. Germline lookup yields CDR1 LGHNA and CDR2 YNFKEQ. This CDR3 has 15 residues. The Oncomine TCR Beta short-read assay sequenced DNA from cultured CD4+ T cells. TCRdb processed the PCR reads anew with MiXCR; each CDR3 protein has one entry. The data contain approximately 11,000 distinct CDR3 sequences, 38% of them seen just once; the ten biggest clones take up around a quarter. Note on this clonotype: The antigen remains undetermined.

The study, taken as a whole, reports: Convalescent patients' clones that were vaccine-specific were spike mono-reactive in 304 of 307 cases.

The sequencing input was cultured CD4+ T cells from blood. The rearrangement uses TRBV4-2 and TRBJ1-4; D is perhaps TRBD1 (6 bases). This clonotype originated in a human donor with COVID-19. The CDR3 DNA is TGTGCCAGCAGCCAATACAGGGTTGGCTTGGAAAAACTGTTTTTT. This encodes CASSQYRVGLEKLFF.